The entry below gives a single TCR beta chain sequence along with its context. This receptor's antigen is unknown. No much larger clone exists at a distance of one base, and base qualities are not known. To sequence the TCRbeta CDR3 region, genomic DNA was isolated from the sorted cells. The immunoSEQ Assay was used for sequencing of TCRbeta CDR3 regions. Drawn from immuneACCESS, this table holds only the in-frame rearrangements with V and J called that TCRdb kept. Clones are partly lost; checked studies trace under half to an unresolved V gene and leave the rest unexplained. In this sample the table shows 45,000 to 65,000 clones, approximately 78% of which occur a single time. The biggest ten clones account for 0.6% to 0.8% of the sample. The data were taken from a study of OX40 agonist ivuxolimab in advanced cancers. For the study in its entirety: Ivuxolimab, which targeted the costimulatory receptor OX40 (CD134), was an agonistic, fully human IgG2 monoclonal antibody. The purpose of peripheral TCRbeta sequencing was to test whether ivuxolimab changed TCR sequence diversity and led to clonal T-cell expansion. Prior anti-PD-1, anti-PD-L1 or anti-CTLA-4 therapy was permitted, and less than 45% of dose-escalation patients had received checkpoint inhibitors. Intravenous ivuxolimab was administered to patients every 2 weeks at six dose levels: 0.01, 0.1, 0.3, 1.5, 3 and 10 mg/kg. The dose-escalation cohort was about 83% male with a mean age of about 60 years, ranging from about 23 to 85. Of the approximately 50 patients in dose escalation, about 20 had hepatocellular carcinoma, about 15 had melanoma, 9 had renal cell carcinoma and 9 had head and neck cancer. Partial responses were achieved by three dose-escalation patients, of whom one had hepatocellular carcinoma and two had cutaneous melanoma. The paper covers the monotherapy dose-escalation part of the phase I ivuxolimab trial, which included N of about 56 patients. Findings and caveats that apply to the study as a whole: At doses of 0.1 to 3.0 mg/kg, clonal expansion of both CD4+ and CD8+ T cells in blood was seen between baseline and week 6. Which antigens the clonally expanded peripheral T cells were specific for was not determined. After ivuxolimab, more expanded clones were found on average in CD8+ T cells than in CD4+ T cells. Low levels of normalized T-cell clonal expansion were also seen in some nonresponding patients. In the 0.1-3.0 mg/kg groups, partial responders were among the patients with the lowest normalized peripheral clonal expansion, particularly in CD8+ T cells.

From the cysteine through the phenylalanine, the CDR3 covers 16 amino acids. Of the read, only the CDR3 DNA is kept; its 48 bases are in frame from base 1. A distance of 12 bases separates the germline ends of V and J, which lose 1 base and 1 base respectively. As encoded in the germline V gene, CDR1 is SGHAT while CDR2 is FQNNGV. The trial excluded patients who had a history of autoimmune disease or were on systemic immunosuppression. Peripheral blood for TCR sequencing was collected from all dose cohorts at baseline, on cycle 4 day 1, and on cycle 7 day 1. The samples were taken from a phase I, first-in-human, multicenter, open-label dose-escalation trial of ivuxolimab. Adults with locally advanced or metastatic head and neck squamous cell, hepatocellular, melanoma or renal cell carcinoma were enrolled in the trial. Before TCR sequencing, CD4+ T cells and CD8+ T cells from peripheral blood were sorted into separate populations.

Sequenced here: CD4+ or CD8+ T cells sorted from blood, sampled in a trial of the OX40 agonist ivuxolimab. The receptor comes from an adult with an advanced solid tumor such as melanoma, head and neck, liver or kidney cancer. Recombination connected TRBV11-2 to TRBJ2-3; the D gene remains uncertain. This receptor carries the CDR3 CASSLGATRGTDTQYF. The DNA sequence follows: TGTGCCAGCAGCTTAGGCGCCACTCGGGGCACAGATACGCAGTATTTT.